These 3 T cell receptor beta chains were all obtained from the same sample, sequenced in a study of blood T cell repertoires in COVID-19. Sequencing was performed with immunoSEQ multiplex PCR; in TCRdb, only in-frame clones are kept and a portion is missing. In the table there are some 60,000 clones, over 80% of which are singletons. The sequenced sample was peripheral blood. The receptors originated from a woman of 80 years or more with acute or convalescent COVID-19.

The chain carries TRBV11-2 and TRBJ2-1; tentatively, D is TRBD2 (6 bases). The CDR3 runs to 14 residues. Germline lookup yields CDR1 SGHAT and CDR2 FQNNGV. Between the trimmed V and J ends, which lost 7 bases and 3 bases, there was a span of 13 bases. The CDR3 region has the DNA TGTGCCAGCACCCTACGGGAGAACTACAATGAGCAGTTCTTC. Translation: CASTLRENYNEQFF.

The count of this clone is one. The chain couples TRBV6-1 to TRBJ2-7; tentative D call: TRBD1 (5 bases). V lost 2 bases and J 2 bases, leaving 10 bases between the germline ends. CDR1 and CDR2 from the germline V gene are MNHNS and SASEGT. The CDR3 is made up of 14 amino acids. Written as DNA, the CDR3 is TGTGCCAGCAGTGAATTCCCAGGGCCCTACGAGCAGTACTTC. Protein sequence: CASSEFPGPYEQYF.

The CDR3, as DNA: TGTGCCAGCAGTACCGGTCGGGAGAAATACAATGAGCAGTTCTTC. Its translation: CASSTGREKYNEQFF. The rearrangement uses TRBV25-1 and TRBJ2-1, with D perhaps matching TRBD2 (6 bases). This CDR3 is built from 15 residues. V lost 5 bases, J lost 4 bases, and 15 bases lay in between. Germline CDR1 reads MGHDK; CDR2 reads SYGVNS.